This TCR beta chain appears in the sequencing data of a study of blood T cell repertoires in COVID-19. As for the study in general: The origin of the acute and convalescent COVID-19 samples was the United States, Italy and Spain. Sample material is recorded as cDNA or gDNA derived from T cells, B-cell-depleted T cells, or PBMCs.

This table comes from immunoSEQ multiplex PCR, and its TCRdb copy is limited to in-frame clones, with some not included. The profile shows roughly 76,000 clones, around 70% of them singletons. The sequenced material came from peripheral blood. The TCR comes from a man aged 65 to 79 with acute or convalescent COVID-19.

The CDR3 region has the DNA TGTGCCAGCAGCACGCAGGGTGTAGCTGAAGCTTTCTTT. It is translated as CASSTQGVAEAFF. The V call is TRBV7-3, the J call TRBJ1-1; the D gene is possibly TRBD1 (5 bases). Trimming cost V 5 bases and J 6 bases, with 13 bases left between them. The length of the CDR3 is 13 residues. From germline, CDR1 is SGHTA and CDR2 FQGTGA.